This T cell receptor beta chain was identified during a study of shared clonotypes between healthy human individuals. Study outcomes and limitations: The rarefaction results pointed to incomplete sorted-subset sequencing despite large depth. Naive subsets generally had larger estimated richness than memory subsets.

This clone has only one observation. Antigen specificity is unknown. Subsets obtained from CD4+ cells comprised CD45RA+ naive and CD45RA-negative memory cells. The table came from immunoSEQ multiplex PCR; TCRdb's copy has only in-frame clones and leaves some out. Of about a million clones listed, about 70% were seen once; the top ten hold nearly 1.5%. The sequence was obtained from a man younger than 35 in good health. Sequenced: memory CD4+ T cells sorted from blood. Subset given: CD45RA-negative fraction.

The CDR3 reads CASSYSGQDNEKLFF. CDR3 in DNA: TGTGCCAGCAGTTACTCGGGGCAGGATAATGAAAAACTGTTTTTT. The chain links TRBV6-5 to TRBJ1-4; a possible D gene is TRBD1 (5 bases). Germline CDR1 reads MNHEY; CDR2 reads SVGAGI. V gave up 0 bases and J gave up 4 bases, with 9 bases separating them. The CDR3 has 15 amino acids.